These 22 T cell receptor beta chains came from one sample sequenced in a study of CD8 T cells in Susac syndrome. RNA totalling roughly 0.5 to 1 ug underwent reverse transcription with random hexamers. TCRdb re-called the immunoSEQ multiplex PCR reads through MiXCR, storing one row per CDR3 protein. The sample includes approximately 150,000 distinct CDR3 sequences, 94% seen only once; the top ten take nearly 0.085%. The sample consisted of CD4+ T cells from PBMCs. All receptors come from a human donor in good health.

This clonotype is a singleton in its sample. The chain couples TRBV2 to TRBJ2-1; D is uncertain. Per germline, CDR1 SNHLY and CDR2 FYNNEI. Trimming removed 1 base at V and 3 bases at J, with 7 bases between. There are 14 residues in the CDR3. The CDR3 nucleotides read TGTGCCAGCAGTGAAGTCGGTGGCTACAATGAGCAGTTCTTC. This gives the protein CASSEVGGYNEQFF. The entire variable domain, with the rest obtained from reference TRBV2 and TRBJ2-1, is as follows: EPEVTQTPSHQVTQMGQEVILRCVPISNHLYFYWYRQILGQKVEFLVSFYNNEISEKSEIFDDQFSVERPDGSNFTLKIRSTKLEDSAMYFCASSEVGGYNEQFFGPGTRLTVL.

The chain recombines TRBV7-3 with TRBJ2-1; no reliable D call. The germline CDR1 and CDR2 sequences are SGHTA and FQGTGA. V lost 1 base to trimming and J lost 2 bases, with 6 bases between them. This CDR3 is 14 amino acids long. The CDR3, as DNA: TGTGCCAGCAGCTTAAGTATCGCCTACAATGAGCAGTTCTTC. It translates to CASSLSIAYNEQFF.

V usage is TRBV29-1 and J usage is TRBJ2-1, with 7 nucleotides matching TRBD1. The CDR3 sequence is 12 residues long. In germline, CDR1 is SQVTM, CDR2 ANQGSEA. Losses at the gene ends were 6 bases for V and 7 bases for J; bases not matched to a gene: 6. The CDR3 nucleotides are TGCAGCGTGAACAGGGGTGGAAATGAGCAGTTCTTC. Its protein product is CSVNRGGNEQFF.

J is TRBJ2-5 and V is TRBV3-1; D remains ambiguous. The CDR3 has 14 amino acids. V dropped 0 bases and J dropped 3 bases, with 8 bases sitting between them. Germline CDR1 LGHDT, CDR2 YNNKEL (reference sequence). CDR3 amino acids: CASSQEEDEETQYF. In DNA, the CDR3 is TGTGCCAGCAGCCAAGAAGAGGATGAAGAGACCCAGTACTTC.

This rearrangement joins TRBV6-1 to TRBJ2-7, with a possible D match to TRBD2 (6 bases). The length of the CDR3 is 12 residues. Germline values: CDR1 MNHNS, CDR2 SASEGT. The V gene lost 3 bases and the J gene lost 6 bases, with 9 bases spanning the gap. CDR3: CASSEGRGEQYF. The CDR3 bases are TGTGCCAGCAGTGAGGGGCGGGGCGAGCAGTACTTC.

The V gene is TRBV2, the J gene TRBJ1-2, with 10 positions matching TRBD1. The junction had 7 bases not matched to a gene; V was cut back by 3 bases and J by 6 bases. Germline CDR1 and CDR2: SNHLY and FYNNEI. There are 15 residues in the CDR3. Here the CDR3 DNA reads TGTGCCAGCAGTGAGTCCACCGGGACAGGGGATGGCTACACCTTC. This gives the protein CASSESTGTGDGYTF.

The chain has TRBV3-1 and TRBJ2-5, with D possibly being TRBD2 (6 bases). This CDR3 comprises 15 residues. Germline V gene data show CDR1 as LGHDT and CDR2 as YNNKEL (reference sequence). V lost 2 bases and J 5 bases, leaving 15 bases between the germline ends. The CDR3 spells CASSQLYAGWETQYF. Here the CDR3 DNA reads TGTGCCAGCAGCCAACTCTACGCGGGATGGGAGACCCAGTACTTC.

This rearrangement joins TRBV12-3 or TRBV12-4 to TRBJ1-1; 8 bases are a match to TRBD1. The CDR3 is 15 amino acids. Losses at the gene ends were 5 bases for V and 0 bases for J; bases not matched to a gene: 5. Here the CDR3 reads CASSLRTGMNTEAFF. The DNA for the CDR3 is TGTGCCAGCAGTCTCCGGACAGGGATGAACACTGAAGCTTTCTTT.

The genes are TRBV5-1 and TRBJ2-3; TRBD2 matches at 8 bases. V shed 4 bases and J 6 bases; nucleotides not matched to a gene: 10. In germline, CDR1 is SGHRS, CDR2 YFSETQ. The CDR3 consists of 15 residues. The CDR3 here is CASSPTSGSVDTQYF. CDR3 sequence (DNA): TGCGCCAGCAGCCCAACTAGCGGTTCAGTTGATACGCAGTATTTT.

Only one count was recorded for this clonotype. The V and J genes are TRBV3-1 and TRBJ2-2, with a weak D call TRBD1 (5 bases). The CDR3 extends over 15 amino acids. Germline assignment: CDR1 LGHDT and CDR2 YNNKEL (reference sequence). Trimming cost V 3 bases and J 0 bases, with 8 bases left between them. The CDR3 region has the DNA TGTGCCAGCAGCCAGGGGCCAGCGAACACCGGGGAGCTGTTTTTT. Protein product: CASSQGPANTGELFF.

The V gene is TRBV5-1, the J gene TRBJ2-3, with TRBD2 identical over 10 bases. Germline CDR1 and CDR2: SGHRS and YFSETQ. The CDR3 has 15 residues. V shed 4 bases, J shed 3 bases, and the junction held 5 bases outside the gene matches. CDR3 in DNA: TGCGCCAGCAGCCGGTGGACTAGCGGAACAGATACGCAGTATTTT. Its protein is CASSRWTSGTDTQYF.

V is TRBV28 and J is TRBJ2-3, with TRBD1 as a possible D gene (7 bases). Trimming pared 7 bases from V and 2 bases from J, leaving 13 bases between. This CDR3 is 14 amino acids long. CDR1 MDHEN and CDR2 SYDVKM come from the germline V gene. CDR3: CASTQGGVTDTQYF. DNA of the CDR3: TGTGCCAGCACCCAGGGGGGCGTCACAGATACGCAGTATTTT.

In DNA form, the CDR3 reads TGTGCCAGCTCACCAATGGAGGGGACAGCAGAGGATACGCAGTATTTT. This sequence encodes CASSPMEGTAEDTQYF. The chain employs TRBV18 and TRBJ2-3; TRBD1 might be the D (7 bases). CDR1 KGHSH and CDR2 LQKENI come from the germline V gene. V lost 2 bases and J 6 bases, leaving 18 bases between the germline ends. CDR3 length: 16 amino acids. Full variable domain (missing parts from reference TRBV18 and TRBJ2-3): NAGVMQNPRHLVRRRGQEARLRCSPMKGHSHVYWYRQLPEEGLKFMVYLQKENIIDESGMPKERFSAEFPKEGPSILRIQQVVRGDSAAYFCASSPMEGTAEDTQYFGPGTRLTVL.

The chain joins TRBV12-3 or TRBV12-4 to TRBJ1-3, with a tentative D call TRBD1 (5 bases). The CDR3 runs to 12 residues. Trimming stripped 7 bases from V and 4 bases from J, with 8 bases between. CDR3 in amino acids: CASNGAGNTIYF. The CDR3, as DNA: TGTGCCAGCAACGGGGCCGGAAACACCATATATTTT.

The V gene is TRBV29-1, the J gene TRBJ1-1; D gene ambiguous. This CDR3 is 12 amino acids long. CDR1 SQVTM and CDR2 ANQGSEA come from the germline V gene. This chain's CDR3 is CTTVGRWGEAFF. CDR3 bases: TGCACCACCGTGGGCAGGTGGGGTGAAGCTTTCTTT.

The chain carries TRBV4-2 and TRBJ2-7, with 7 positions matching TRBD2. The ends lost 1 base at V and 4 bases at J; junction bases unmatched: 7. Looked up from germline, CDR1 is LGHNA and CDR2 is YNFKEQ. The CDR3 extends over 15 amino acids. The CDR3 DNA sequence: TGTGCCAGCAGCCAAGGGGGGGGGAGTGGGTACGAGCAGTACTTC. Translation: CASSQGGGSGYEQYF.

This clonotype was seen a single time. The V call is TRBV29-1, the J call TRBJ1-1; no definite D call. CDR1 and CDR2 from the germline V gene are SQVTM and ANQGSEA. V was trimmed by 5 bases and J by 0 bases, leaving 13 bases between them. The CDR3 sequence is 14 residues long. CDR3 loop: CSVKTGSLNTEAFF. CDR3 DNA: TGCAGCGTTAAAACCGGGAGCTTGAACACTGAAGCTTTCTTT.

The chain carries TRBV27 and TRBJ2-3, with 10 nucleotides matching TRBD2. This CDR3 is 16 amino acids long. CDR1 and CDR2 (germline): MNHEY, SMNVEV (reference sequence). The V and J ends lost 7 bases and 6 bases, in that order; junction bases with no gene match: 13. In DNA form, the CDR3 reads TGTGCCAGCATGGAGTCAGTAGCGGGAGGTCCCGATACGCAGTATTTT. It codes for CASMESVAGGPDTQYF.

The chain links TRBV27 to TRBJ2-2; 11 bases align to TRBD2. The CDR3 is 20 residues long. The germline V gene has CDR1 MNHEY and CDR2 SMNVEV (reference sequence). Trimming cost V 5 bases and J 4 bases; bases outside gene matches: 18. In DNA form, the CDR3 reads TGTGCCAGCAGTAGGGGTTTGGGACTAGCGGTAAAAAGTGGCACCGGGGAGCTGTTTTTT. It yields the protein CASSRGLGLAVKSGTGELFF.

This chain connects TRBV10-1 to TRBJ2-7, with TRBD1 identical over 9 bases. The CDR3 spans 15 residues. Germline CDR1 and CDR2: WNHNN and SYGVQD (reference sequence). J lost 2 bases, V lost 4 bases, and 6 bases had no gene match. CDR3 protein: CASSGRDRDPYEQYF. Here the CDR3 DNA reads TGCGCCAGCAGTGGGAGGGACAGGGATCCCTACGAGCAGTACTTC.

The CDR3 reads CSASLGGSNQPQHF. The CDR3 DNA follows: TGCAGTGCGAGCCTAGGGGGGAGCAATCAGCCCCAGCATTTT. This chain connects TRBV20-1 to TRBJ1-5; weak D call: TRBD1 (6 bases). Germline CDR1 and CDR2: DFQATT and SNEGSKA (reference sequence). The germline V and J ends were trimmed by 6 bases and 1 base, with 13 bases remaining between them. There are 14 residues in the CDR3.

This clonotype has just one count. The chain recombines TRBV6-5 with TRBJ2-1, with D perhaps TRBD2 (5 bases). This CDR3 spans 13 amino acids. The germline gives CDR1 MNHEY, CDR2 SVGAGI. V shed 2 bases and J shed 7 bases, with 9 bases lying between them. The DNA of the CDR3 is TGTGCCAGCAGTTACGACTATACGAATGAGCAGTTCTTC. Translating it yields CASSYDYTNEQFF.